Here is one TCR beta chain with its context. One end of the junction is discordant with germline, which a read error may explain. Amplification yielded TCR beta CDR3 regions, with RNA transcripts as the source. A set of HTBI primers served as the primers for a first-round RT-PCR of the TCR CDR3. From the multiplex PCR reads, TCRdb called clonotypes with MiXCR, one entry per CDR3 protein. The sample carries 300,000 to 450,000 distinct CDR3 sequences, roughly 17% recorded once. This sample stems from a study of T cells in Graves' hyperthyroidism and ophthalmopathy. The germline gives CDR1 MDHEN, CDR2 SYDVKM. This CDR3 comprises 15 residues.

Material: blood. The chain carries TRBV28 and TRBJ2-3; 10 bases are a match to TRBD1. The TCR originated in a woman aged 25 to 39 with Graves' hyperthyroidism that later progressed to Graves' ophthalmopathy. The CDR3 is CASSDRGREAETQYF. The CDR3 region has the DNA TGTGCGAGCAGTGACAGGGGGCGGGAAGCAGAGACGCAGTATTTT.